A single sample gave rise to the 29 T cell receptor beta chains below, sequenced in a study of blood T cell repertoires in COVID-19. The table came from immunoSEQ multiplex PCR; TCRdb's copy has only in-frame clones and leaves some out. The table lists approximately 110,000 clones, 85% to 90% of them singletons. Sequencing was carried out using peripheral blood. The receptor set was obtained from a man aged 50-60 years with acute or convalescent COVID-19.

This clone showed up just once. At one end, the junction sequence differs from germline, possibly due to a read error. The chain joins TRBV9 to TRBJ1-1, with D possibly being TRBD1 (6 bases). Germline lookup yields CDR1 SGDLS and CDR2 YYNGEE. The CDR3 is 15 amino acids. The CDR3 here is CASSVGVDPGGQVLF. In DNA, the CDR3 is TGTGCCAGCAGCGTAGGGGTCGACCCCGGGGGGCAGGTTCTCTTT. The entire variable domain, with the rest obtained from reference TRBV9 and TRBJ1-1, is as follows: DSGVTQTPKHLITATGQRVTLRCSPRSGDLSVYWYQQSLDQGLQFLIQYYNGEERAKGNILERFSAQQFPDLHSELNLSSLELGDSALYFCASSVGVDPGGQVLFGQGTRLTVV.

The CDR3 is CASSLVAGFSYEQYF. The CDR3 nucleotides are TGTGCCAGCAGCTTAGTAGCGGGCTTCTCCTACGAGCAGTACTTC. The chain links TRBV7-8 to TRBJ2-7, with TRBD2 matching 7 bases. The ends lost 1 base at V and 0 bases at J; junction bases unmatched: 3. Germline CDR1 and CDR2: SGHVS and FQNEAQ. CDR3 size: 15 residues.

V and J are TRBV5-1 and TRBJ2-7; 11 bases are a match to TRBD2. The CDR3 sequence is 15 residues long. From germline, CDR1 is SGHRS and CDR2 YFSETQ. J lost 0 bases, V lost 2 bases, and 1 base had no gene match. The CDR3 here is CASSFLAGGSYEQYF. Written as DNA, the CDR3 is TGCGCCAGCAGCTTTCTAGCGGGAGGCTCCTACGAGCAGTACTTC.

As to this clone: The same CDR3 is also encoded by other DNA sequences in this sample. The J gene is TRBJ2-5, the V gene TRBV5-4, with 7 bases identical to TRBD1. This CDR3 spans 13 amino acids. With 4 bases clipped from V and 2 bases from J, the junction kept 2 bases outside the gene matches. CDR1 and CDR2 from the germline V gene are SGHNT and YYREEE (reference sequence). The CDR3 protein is CASSRGQQETQYF. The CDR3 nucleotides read TGTGCCAGCAGCAGGGGACAGCAAGAGACCCAGTACTTC.

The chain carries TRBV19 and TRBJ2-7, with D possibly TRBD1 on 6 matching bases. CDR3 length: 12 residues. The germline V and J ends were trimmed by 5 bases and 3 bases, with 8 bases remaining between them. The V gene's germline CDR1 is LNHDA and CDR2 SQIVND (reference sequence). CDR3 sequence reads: CASSPGDYEQYF. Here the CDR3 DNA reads TGTGCCAGTAGTCCAGGGGACTACGAGCAGTACTTC.

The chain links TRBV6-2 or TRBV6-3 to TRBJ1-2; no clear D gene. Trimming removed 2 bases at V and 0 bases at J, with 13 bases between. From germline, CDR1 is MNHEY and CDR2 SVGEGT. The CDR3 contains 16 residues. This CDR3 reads CASSYRQRRSNYGYTF. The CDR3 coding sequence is TGTGCCAGCAGTTACCGGCAGCGTCGCTCTAACTATGGCTACACCTTC.

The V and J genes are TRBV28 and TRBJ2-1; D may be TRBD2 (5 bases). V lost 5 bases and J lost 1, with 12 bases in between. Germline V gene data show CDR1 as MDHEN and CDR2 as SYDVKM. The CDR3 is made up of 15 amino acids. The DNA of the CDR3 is TGTGCCAGCAGTCGCTTTCGGGGATCCTACAATGAGCAGTTCTTC. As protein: CASSRFRGSYNEQFF.

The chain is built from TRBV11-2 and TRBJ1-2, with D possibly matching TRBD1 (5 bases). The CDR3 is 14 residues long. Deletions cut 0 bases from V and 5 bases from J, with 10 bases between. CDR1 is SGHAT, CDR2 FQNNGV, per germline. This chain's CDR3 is CASSLEAGGYGYTF. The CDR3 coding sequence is TGTGCCAGCAGCTTAGAGGCCGGGGGATATGGCTACACCTTC.

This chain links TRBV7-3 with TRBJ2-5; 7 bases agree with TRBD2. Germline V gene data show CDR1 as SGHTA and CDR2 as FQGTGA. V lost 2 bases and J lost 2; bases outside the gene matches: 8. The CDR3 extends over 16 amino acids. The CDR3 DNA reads TGTGCCAGCAGCTTAGGGGTAACAGCGGGGCAAGAGACCCAGTACTTC. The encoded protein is CASSLGVTAGQETQYF. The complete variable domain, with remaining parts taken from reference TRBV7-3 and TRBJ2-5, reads GAGVSQTPSNKVTEKGKYVELRCDPISGHTALYWYRQSLGQGPEFLIYFQGTGAADDSGLPNDRFFAVRPEGSVSTLKIQRTERGDSAVYLCASSLGVTAGQETQYFGPGTRLLVL.

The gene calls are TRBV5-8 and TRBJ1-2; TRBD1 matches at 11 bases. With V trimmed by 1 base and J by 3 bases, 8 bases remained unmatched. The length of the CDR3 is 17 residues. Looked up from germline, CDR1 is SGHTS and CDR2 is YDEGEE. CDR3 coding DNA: TGTGCCAGCAGCTTGACGAAACCGGGACAGGGGGACTATGGCTACACCTTC. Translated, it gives CASSLTKPGQGDYGYTF.

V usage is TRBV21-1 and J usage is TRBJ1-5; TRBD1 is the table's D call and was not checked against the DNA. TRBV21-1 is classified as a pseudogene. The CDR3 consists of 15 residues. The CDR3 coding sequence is TGTGCCAGCAGCAAAAGGGACAGGCGACATCAGCCCCAGCATTTT. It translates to CASSKRDRRHQPQHF.

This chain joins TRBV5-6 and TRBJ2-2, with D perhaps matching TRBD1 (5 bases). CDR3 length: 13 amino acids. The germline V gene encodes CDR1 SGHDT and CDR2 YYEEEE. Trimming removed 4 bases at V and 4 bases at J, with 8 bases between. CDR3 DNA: TGTGCCAGCAGCCCGGACACCACCGGGGAGCTGTTTTTT. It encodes CASSPDTTGELFF.

CDR3 in amino acids: CASSSGLDTIYF. The CDR3 DNA reads as TGTGCCAGCAGTTCAGGGCTGGACACCATATATTTT. The chain carries TRBV28 and TRBJ1-3; D is perhaps TRBD1 (5 bases). CDR3 length: 12 residues. V lost 4 bases and J lost 8, with 9 bases in between. Germline V gives CDR1 MDHEN, CDR2 SYDVKM.

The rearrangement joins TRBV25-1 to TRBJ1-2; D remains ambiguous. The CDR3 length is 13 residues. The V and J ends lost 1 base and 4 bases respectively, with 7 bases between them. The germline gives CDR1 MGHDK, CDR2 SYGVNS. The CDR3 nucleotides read TGTGCCAGCAGTGAATCCAGTCTCTATGGCTACACCTTC. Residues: CASSESSLYGYTF.

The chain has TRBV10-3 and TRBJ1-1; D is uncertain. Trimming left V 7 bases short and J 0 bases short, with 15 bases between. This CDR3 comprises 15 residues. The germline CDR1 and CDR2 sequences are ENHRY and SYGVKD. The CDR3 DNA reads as TGTGCCATCAAGGTCAGACAAAGCATGAACACTGAAGCTTTCTTT. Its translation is CAIKVRQSMNTEAFF.

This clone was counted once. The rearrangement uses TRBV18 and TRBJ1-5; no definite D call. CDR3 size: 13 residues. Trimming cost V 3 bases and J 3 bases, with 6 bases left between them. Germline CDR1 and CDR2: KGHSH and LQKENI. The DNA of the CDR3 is TGTGCCAGCTCACCCGGAGACAATCAGCCCCAGCATTTT. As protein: CASSPGDNQPQHF. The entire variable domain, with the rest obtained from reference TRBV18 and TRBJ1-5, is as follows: NAGVMQNPRHLVRRRGQEARLRCSPMKGHSHVYWYRQLPEEGLKFMVYLQKENIIDESGMPKERFSAEFPKEGPSILRIQQVVRGDSAAYFCASSPGDNQPQHFGDGTRLSIL.

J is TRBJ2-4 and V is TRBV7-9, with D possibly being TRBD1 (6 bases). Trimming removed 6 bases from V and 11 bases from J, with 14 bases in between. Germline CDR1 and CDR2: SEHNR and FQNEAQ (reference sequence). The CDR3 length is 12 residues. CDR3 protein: CASSGRGNFQYF. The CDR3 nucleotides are TGTGCCAGCAGTGGCAGGGGTAACTTTCAGTACTTC.

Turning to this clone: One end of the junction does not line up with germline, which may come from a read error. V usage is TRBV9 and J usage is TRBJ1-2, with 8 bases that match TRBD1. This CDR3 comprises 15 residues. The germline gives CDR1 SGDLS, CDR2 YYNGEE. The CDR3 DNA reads TGTGCCAGCAGCGCAACACGGGACAGGCGCCCTTATTTCGCCTTC. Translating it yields CASSATRDRRPYFAF.

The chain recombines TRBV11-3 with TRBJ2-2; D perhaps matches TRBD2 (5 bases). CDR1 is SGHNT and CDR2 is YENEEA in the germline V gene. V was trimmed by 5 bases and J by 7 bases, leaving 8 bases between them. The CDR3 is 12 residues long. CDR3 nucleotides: TGTGCCAGCAGCGAGAGGGTCGGGGAGCTGTTTTTT. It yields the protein CASSERVGELFF.

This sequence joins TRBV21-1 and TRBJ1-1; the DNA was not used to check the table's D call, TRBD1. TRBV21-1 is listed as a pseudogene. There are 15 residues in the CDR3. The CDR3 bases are TGTGCCAGCAGCAAAAGGGGCCTCGGTCTGAATAGGGCTTTCTTT. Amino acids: CASSKRGLGLNRAFF.

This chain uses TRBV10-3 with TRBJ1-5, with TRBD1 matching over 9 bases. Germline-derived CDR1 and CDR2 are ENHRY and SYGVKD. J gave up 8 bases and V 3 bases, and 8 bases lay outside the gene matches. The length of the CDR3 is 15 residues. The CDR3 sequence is CAISDPNRGREPQHF. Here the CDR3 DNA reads TGTGCCATCAGTGACCCAAACAGGGGGCGCGAGCCCCAGCATTTT.

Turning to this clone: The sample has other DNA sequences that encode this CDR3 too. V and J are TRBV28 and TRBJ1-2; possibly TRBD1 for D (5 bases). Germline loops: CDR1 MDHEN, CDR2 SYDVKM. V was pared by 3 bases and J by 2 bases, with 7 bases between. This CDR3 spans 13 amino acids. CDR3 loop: CASSLAGNYGYTF. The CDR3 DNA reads TGTGCCAGCAGTTTGGCAGGGAACTATGGCTACACCTTC.

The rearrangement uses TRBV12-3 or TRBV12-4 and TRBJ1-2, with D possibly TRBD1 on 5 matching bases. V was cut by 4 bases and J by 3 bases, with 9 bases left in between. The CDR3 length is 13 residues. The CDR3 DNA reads TGTGCCAGCAGTTCCCGGGGGGACTATGGCTACACCTTC. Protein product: CASSSRGDYGYTF.

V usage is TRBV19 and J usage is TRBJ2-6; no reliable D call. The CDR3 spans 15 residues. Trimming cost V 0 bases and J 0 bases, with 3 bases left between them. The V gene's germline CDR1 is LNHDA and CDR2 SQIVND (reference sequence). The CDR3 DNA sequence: TGTGCCAGTAGTATAGAACTCTCTGGGGCCAACGTCCTGACTTTC. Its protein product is CASSIELSGANVLTF.

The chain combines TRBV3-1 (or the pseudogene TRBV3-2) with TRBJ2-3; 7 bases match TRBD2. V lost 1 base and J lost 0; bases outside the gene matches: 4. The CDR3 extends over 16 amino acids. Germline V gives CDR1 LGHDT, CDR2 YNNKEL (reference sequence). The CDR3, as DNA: TGTGCCAGCAGCCAAGGGATTAGCGGGAGCACAGATACGCAGTATTTT. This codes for CASSQGISGSTDTQYF.

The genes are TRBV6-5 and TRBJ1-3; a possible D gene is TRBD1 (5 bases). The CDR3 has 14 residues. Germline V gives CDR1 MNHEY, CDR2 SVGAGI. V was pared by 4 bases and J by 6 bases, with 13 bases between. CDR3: CASSSLSGVNTIYF. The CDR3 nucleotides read TGTGCCAGCAGTTCCCTCTCGGGGGTAAACACCATATATTTT.

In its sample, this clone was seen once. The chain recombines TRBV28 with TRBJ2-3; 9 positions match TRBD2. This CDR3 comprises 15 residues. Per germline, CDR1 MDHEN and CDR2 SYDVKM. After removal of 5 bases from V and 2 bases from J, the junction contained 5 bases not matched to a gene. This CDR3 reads CASSPSSGITDTQYF. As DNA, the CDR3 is TGTGCCAGCAGTCCTTCTAGCGGGATCACAGATACGCAGTATTTT.

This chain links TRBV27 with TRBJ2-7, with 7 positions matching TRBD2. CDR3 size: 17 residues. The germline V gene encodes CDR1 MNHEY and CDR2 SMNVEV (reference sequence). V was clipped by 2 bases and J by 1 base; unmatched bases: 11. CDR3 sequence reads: CASSLRAAGEGSYEQYF. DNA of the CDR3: TGTGCCAGCAGTTTAAGGGCGGCGGGAGAGGGGTCCTACGAGCAGTACTTC.

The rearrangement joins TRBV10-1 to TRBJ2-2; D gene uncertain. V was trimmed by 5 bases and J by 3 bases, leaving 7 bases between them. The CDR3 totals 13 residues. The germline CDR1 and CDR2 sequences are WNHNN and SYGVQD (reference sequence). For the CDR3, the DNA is TGCGCCAGCAGTACGACTCACACCGGGGAGCTGTTTTTT. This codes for CASSTTHTGELFF.